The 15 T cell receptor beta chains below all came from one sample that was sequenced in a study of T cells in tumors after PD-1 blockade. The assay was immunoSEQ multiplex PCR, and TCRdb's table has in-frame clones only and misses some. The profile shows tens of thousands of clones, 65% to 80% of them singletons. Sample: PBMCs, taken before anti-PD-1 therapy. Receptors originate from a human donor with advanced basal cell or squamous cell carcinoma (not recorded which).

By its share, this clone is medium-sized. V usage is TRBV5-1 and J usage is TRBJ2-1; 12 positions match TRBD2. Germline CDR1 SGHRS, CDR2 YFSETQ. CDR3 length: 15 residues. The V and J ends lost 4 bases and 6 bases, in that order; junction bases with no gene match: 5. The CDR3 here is CASSQTSGGTNEQFF. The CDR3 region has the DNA TGCGCCAGCAGCCAAACTAGCGGGGGGACCAATGAGCAGTTCTTC.

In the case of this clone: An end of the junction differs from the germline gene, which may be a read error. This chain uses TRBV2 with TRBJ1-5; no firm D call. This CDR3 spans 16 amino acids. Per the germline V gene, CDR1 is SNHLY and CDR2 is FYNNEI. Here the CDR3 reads CASSFITVLSDQPQHF. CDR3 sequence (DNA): TGTGCCAGCAGTTTTATAACAGTCCTTAGCGATCAGCCCCAGCATTTT.

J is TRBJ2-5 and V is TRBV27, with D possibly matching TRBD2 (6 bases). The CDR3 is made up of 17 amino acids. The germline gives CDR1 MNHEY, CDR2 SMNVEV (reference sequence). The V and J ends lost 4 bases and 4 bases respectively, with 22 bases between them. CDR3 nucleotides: TGTGCCAGCAGTTCGCCCGCGGAGGGGCTCGCAGGAGAGACCCAGTACTTC. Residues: CASSSPAEGLAGETQYF.

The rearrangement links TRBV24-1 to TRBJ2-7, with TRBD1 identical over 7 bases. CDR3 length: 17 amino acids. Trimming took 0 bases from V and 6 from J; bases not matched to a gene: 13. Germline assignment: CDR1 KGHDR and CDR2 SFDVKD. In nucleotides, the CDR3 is TGTGCCACCAGTGATTTGAAGGATTGGGACAGCTTCCCCGAGCAGTACTTC. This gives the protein CATSDLKDWDSFPEQYF.

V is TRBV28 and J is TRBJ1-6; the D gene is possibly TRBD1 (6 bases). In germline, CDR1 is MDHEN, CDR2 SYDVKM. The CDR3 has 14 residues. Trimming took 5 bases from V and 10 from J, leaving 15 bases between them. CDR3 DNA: TGTGCCAGCAGTCCTACAGGGCTCGCCTCACCCCTCCACTTT. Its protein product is CASSPTGLASPLHF.

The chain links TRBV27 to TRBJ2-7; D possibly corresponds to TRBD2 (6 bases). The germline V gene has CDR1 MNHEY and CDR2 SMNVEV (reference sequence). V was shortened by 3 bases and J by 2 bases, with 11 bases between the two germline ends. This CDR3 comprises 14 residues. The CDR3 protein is CASSLGLRTYEQYF. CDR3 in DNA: TGTGCCAGCAGTTTGGGACTTCGAACCTACGAGCAGTACTTC.

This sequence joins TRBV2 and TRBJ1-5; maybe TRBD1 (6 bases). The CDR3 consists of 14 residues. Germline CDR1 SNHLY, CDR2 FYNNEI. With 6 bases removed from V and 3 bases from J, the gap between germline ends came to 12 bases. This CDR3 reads CASRVGQLNQPQHF. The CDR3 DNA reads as TGTGCCAGCAGGGTAGGACAGCTCAATCAGCCCCAGCATTTT.

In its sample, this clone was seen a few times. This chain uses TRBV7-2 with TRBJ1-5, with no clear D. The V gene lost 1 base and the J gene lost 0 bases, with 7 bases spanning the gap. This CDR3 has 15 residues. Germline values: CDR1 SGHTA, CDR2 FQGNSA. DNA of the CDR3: TGTGCCAGCAGCTTAGAACAGTATAGCAATCAGCCCCAGCATTTT. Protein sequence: CASSLEQYSNQPQHF.

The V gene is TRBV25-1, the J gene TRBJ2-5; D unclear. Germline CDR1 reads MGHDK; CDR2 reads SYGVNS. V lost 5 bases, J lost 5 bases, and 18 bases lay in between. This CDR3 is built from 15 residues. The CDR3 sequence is CASSLSYGPRETQYF. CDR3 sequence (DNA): TGTGCCAGCAGTCTTAGTTACGGGCCGAGGGAGACCCAGTACTTC.

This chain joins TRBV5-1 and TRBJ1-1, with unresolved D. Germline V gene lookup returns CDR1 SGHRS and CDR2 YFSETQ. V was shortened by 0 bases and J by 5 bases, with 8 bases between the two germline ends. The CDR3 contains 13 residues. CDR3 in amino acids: CASSLDGRTEAFF. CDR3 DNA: TGCGCCAGCAGCTTGGATGGCAGGACTGAAGCTTTCTTT.

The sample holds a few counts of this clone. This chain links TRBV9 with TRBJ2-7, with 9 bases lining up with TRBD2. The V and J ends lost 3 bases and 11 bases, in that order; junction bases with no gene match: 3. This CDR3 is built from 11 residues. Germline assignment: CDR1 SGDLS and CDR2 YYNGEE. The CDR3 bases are TGTGCCAGCAGCGACCCTAGCGGGGAGTACTTC. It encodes CASSDPSGEYF.

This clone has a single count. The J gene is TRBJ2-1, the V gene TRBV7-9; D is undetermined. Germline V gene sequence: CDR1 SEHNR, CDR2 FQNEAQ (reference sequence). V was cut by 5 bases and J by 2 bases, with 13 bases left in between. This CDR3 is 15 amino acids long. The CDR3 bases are TGTGCCAGCAGCGAGACAAGGGTTACCTACAATGAGCAGTTCTTC. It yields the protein CASSETRVTYNEQFF. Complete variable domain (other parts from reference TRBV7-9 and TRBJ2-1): DTGVSQNPRHKITKRGQNVTFRCDPISEHNRLYWYRQTLGQGPEFLTYFQNEAQLEKSRLLSDRFSAERPKGSFSTLEIQRTEQGDSAMYLCASSETRVTYNEQFFGPGTRLTVL.

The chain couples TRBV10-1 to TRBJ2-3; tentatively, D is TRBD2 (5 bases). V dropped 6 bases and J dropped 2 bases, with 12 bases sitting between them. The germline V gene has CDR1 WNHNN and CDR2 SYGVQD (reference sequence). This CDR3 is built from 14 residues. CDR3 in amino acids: CASSKDWNTDTQYF. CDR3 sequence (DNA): TGCGCCAGCAGCAAGGACTGGAACACAGATACGCAGTATTTT.

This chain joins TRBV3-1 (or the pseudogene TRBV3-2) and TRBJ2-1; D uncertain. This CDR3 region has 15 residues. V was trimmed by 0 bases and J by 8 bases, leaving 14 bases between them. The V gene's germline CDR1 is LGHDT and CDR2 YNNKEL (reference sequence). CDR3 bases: TGTGCCAGCAGCCAAGAGTCGGGTAGTAAGGATGAGCAGTTCTTC. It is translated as CASSQESGSKDEQFF.

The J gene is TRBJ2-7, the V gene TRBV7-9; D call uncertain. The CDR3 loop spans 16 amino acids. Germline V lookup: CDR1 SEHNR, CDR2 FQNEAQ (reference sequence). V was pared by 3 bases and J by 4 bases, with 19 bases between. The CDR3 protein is CASSLESAQGIYEQYF. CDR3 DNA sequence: TGTGCCAGCAGCTTGGAATCGGCACAAGGCATTTACGAGCAGTACTTC.